This T cell receptor (beta chain) is drawn from a study of technical replicates of blood from a few donors. The CDR3 is 14 residues long. The V end was cut by 4 bases, the J end by 2 bases, with 9 bases between. Germline V gene lookup returns CDR1 MRHNA and CDR2 SNTAGT. Clones were read by immunoSEQ multiplex PCR, and TCRdb kept only the in-frame ones, dropping some. This table holds some 74,000 clones, roughly 89% found once. The source is a human donor in good health. The chain couples TRBV6-4 to TRBJ1-3; TRBD1 is a possible D gene (5 bases). The specimen sequenced was T cells isolated from PBMCs. CDR3 DNA sequence: TGTGCCAGCAGTGGGACAAAAACTGGAAACACCATATATTTT. Protein sequence: CASSGTKTGNTIYF.